Listed below are T cell receptor beta chains from one sample, sequenced in a study of blood T cell repertoires in COVID-19. Some clones are missing from TCRdb's copy, which holds only in-frame ones; the method was immunoSEQ multiplex PCR. The sample has some 170,000 clones, about 80% seen once. The sample was peripheral blood. These receptors were taken from a woman aged 70 to 79 with acute or convalescent COVID-19. Each CDR3 is given without its conserved first and last residue.

V,CDR3
TRBV11-2,ASSEMPGQGSTEAF
TRBV18,ASSRNSQGAATEAF
TRBV4-3,ASSQVGGSYNEQF
TRBV20-1,SASPRTGWP
TRBV20-1,SAFSGLEQY
TRBV28,ASSLLTGGSYEQY
TRBV6-2/TRBV6-3,ASSPTGVGGYQPQH
TRBV12-3/TRBV12-4,ASSSQGNEQF
TRBV7-3,ASSSLTGEAF
TRBV7-2,ASTFLYYEQY
TRBV19,ASTKSNTGAGWQPQH
TRBV27,ASSFQGNGLNTEAF
TRBV5-1,ASSLGARAGSQETQY
TRBV6-5,ASSRGIPNQPQH
TRBV28,ASHLGEPPSYAQPQH
TRBV6-5,ASSSTGSHRGYT
TRBV4-1,ASSQGTGDEKLF
TRBV6-5,ASSYSGQSSSYEQY
TRBV5-6,ASSPSPGQSYWNTEAF
TRBV5-1,ASSPQGAGQPQH
TRBV27,ASRLLTGGAAF
TRBV2,ASSLRTGDSYGYT
TRBV6-5,ASSYGGGSYNEQF
TRBV29-1,SVARDRPGEQY
TRBV5-1,ASSLDGKGWQPQH
TRBV4-2,ASSQDNAGSRYYTEAF
TRBV20-1,SASNQGGNYGYT
TRBV19,ASSIGGTGSQETQY
TRBV6-5,ASRRNEKLF
TRBV2,ASRGLLNQPQH
TRBV6-5,ARTGPSSYEQY
TRBV6-2/TRBV6-3,ASSPDRGLGSPLH
TRBV6-2/TRBV6-3,ASSYGGDSIGDNEQF
TRBV4-1,ASSQSDRGYQPQH
TRBV3-1/TRBV3-2,ASSSVQIGELF
TRBV7-6,ASSQSGGPNQPQH
TRBV10-1,ASSENRLAGGNEQF
TRBV6-5,ASQKTGGLETQY
TRBV4-3,ASSQDLTGTGGNEQF
TRBV14,ASSPRVAGANVLT
TRBV29-1,SVDGVAGGSPDTQY
TRBV28,ASSNRSNQPQH
TRBV3-1/TRBV3-2,ASNQDAGGISYEQY
TRBV10-3,AISESTSPLH
TRBV28,ASSPLGTGGRGQPQH
TRBV19,ASSKGTSGNTGELF
TRBV18,ASSPRGNSPLH
TRBV30,AWSVQVSTEAF
TRBV6-2/TRBV6-3,ASSTGQGYT
TRBV10-3,AIRSSGTGVGYT
TRBV28,ASSLGPAGTDYEQY
TRBV5-1,ASSLGDSSGTDTQY
TRBV6-5,ASSKSGGAIYTQY
TRBV19,ASSIGQGFSDTQY
TRBV28,ASSSQGGTEAF